The next 5 T cell receptor beta chains were all read from a single sample in a study of T cell clonality in common variable immunodeficiency. Study conclusions and caveats: Fewer deletions and N-nucleotide insertions were reportedly seen in common variable immunodeficiency TCR beta sequences.

These receptors are not linked to any known antigen. TCRdb keeps only in-frame clones here, not all; method: immunoSEQ multiplex PCR. Its table records 15,000 to 17,000 clones. Material: peripheral blood mononuclear cells. Source of these receptors: a human donor with common variable immunodeficiency.

Note on this clone: The read gets to within 3 residues of the CDR3 end, and the germline J gene fills in the rest. V gene TRBV6-2 or TRBV6-3 combines with J gene TRBJ2-7; D possibly corresponds to TRBD2 (5 bases). The CDR3 length is 14 residues. CDR1 is MNHEY, CDR2 SVGEGT, per germline. V dropped 10 bases and J dropped 1 base, with 17 bases sitting between them. The CDR3 bases that were read are TGTGCCACCAGGACCGGTACTAGTTCCTACGAG. It yields the protein CATRTGTSSYE. The entire CDR3 protein reads CATRTGTSSYEQYF.

As for this clone: The read ends 3 residues before the CDR3 terminus; that terminus is restored from the germline J gene. The chain combines TRBV5-1 with TRBJ1-6; D gene unclear. Germline V CDR1 and CDR2: SGHRS, YFSETQ. This CDR3 comprises 13 residues. Trimming pared 1 base from V and 5 bases from J, leaving 4 bases between. The part of the CDR3 DNA that was read is TGCGCCAGCAGCTTGTCCGATAATTCACCC. Translated, it gives CASSLSDNSP. The whole CDR3 sequence reads CASSLSDNSPLHF.

This clone is identified as medium-sized from frequency. The CDR3 goes on 3 residues after the read ends, and that part is filled in from the germline J gene. J is TRBJ2-5 and V is TRBV5-1; no definite D call. Trimming took off 1 base at V and 4 bases at J, with 8 bases between the two ends. The CDR3 is 13 residues long. Germline CDR1 reads SGHRS; CDR2 reads YFSETQ. CDR3 amino acids: CASSLMRLETQYF. The DNA read from the CDR3 is TGCGCCAGCAGCTTGATGCGGTTAGAGACC.

Note on this clone: The CDR3 is cut off 3 residues early in the read; its end comes from the germline J gene. The V and J genes are TRBV30 and TRBJ2-1; 7 positions match TRBD1. The CDR3 covers 14 residues. The trim removed 2 bases at V and 8 bases at J, leaving 9 bases unmatched. Germline CDR1 is GTSNPN and CDR2 is SVGIG (reference sequence). The CDR3 here is CAWSTEGAVDEQFF. The sequenced CDR3 bases are TGTGCCTGGAGTACAGAGGGGGCGGTCGATGAG. Using reference TRBV30 and TRBJ2-1 for the parts outside the CDR3, the full variable domain is SQTIHQWPATLVQPVGSPLSLECTVEGTSNPNLYWYRQAAGRGLQLLFYSVGIGQISSEVPQNLSASRPQDRQFILSSKKLLLSDSGFYLCAWSTEGAVDEQFFGPGTRLTVL.

Note on this clone: The read finishes 3 residues shy of the CDR3 end, and the germline J gene is used to complete it. V gene TRBV28 combines with J gene TRBJ2-1, with 11 positions matching TRBD2. V shed 0 bases and J 4 bases; nucleotides not matched to a gene: 2. This CDR3 has 16 amino acids. Looked up from germline, CDR1 is MDHEN and CDR2 is SYDVKM. CDR3 loop: CASSLWGTSGYNEQFF. The sequenced part of the CDR3 DNA is TGTGCCAGCAGTTTATGGGGGACTAGCGGATACAATGAG. Full variable domain (remainder filled in from reference TRBV28 and TRBJ2-1): DVKVTQSSRYLVKRTGEKVFLECVQDMDHENMFWYRQDPGLGLRLIYFSYDVKMKEKGDIPEGYSVSREKKERFSLILESASTNQTSMYLCASSLWGTSGYNEQFFGPGTRLTVL.